A single sample gave rise to the 20 T cell receptor beta chains below, sequenced in a study of blood T cell repertoires in COVID-19 (dated by TCRdb to between 2020 and 2021). Library preparation was by the immunoSEQ multiplex PCR assay. TCRdb obtained this table from immuneACCESS and retained in-frame rearrangements with V and J assigned. These tables miss some clones; where compared with another copy, unresolved V genes account for less than half of the shortfall, and the remainder is unexplained. The table for this sample lists about 57,000 clones; roughly 80% of them were counted only once. In total, the top ten clones hold about 4% of the sample. The specimen sequenced was PBMCs or T cells enriched from blood (not recorded which). The receptors shown here come from a woman between 35 and 50 years old with acute COVID-19.

V usage is TRBV6-1 and J usage is TRBJ2-2; 7 nucleotides agree with TRBD2. Unmatched junction bases numbered 6, after V lost 1 base and J lost 7 bases. The CDR3 sequence is 15 residues long. Germline CDR1 is MNHNS and CDR2 is SASEGT. The CDR3 DNA follows: TGTGCCAGCAGTGAAGAGGGAGGGGTCGGCGGGGAGCTGTTTTTT. It yields the protein CASSEEGGVGGELFF.

There are a few counts of this clone. The CDR3 sequence is CASSLSWASGYEQFF. CDR3 nucleotides: TGTGCCAGCAGTTTATCCTGGGCTAGCGGCTATGAGCAGTTCTTC. The chain uses TRBV27 and TRBJ2-1; 7 positions match TRBD2. The V segment lost 0 bases and the J segment 8 bases; nucleotides outside the gene matches: 7. The CDR3 totals 15 residues. CDR1 and CDR2 (germline): MNHEY, SMNVEV (reference sequence).

V usage is TRBV3-1 (or the pseudogene TRBV3-2) and J usage is TRBJ1-2; possibly TRBD1 for D (5 bases). The CDR3 totals 14 residues. The V end lost 2 bases, the J end lost 7 bases, and 14 bases lay between the germline ends. Germline-derived CDR1 and CDR2 are LGHDT and YNNKEL (reference sequence). The CDR3 DNA reads TGTGCCAGCAGCCAAAACCCCACAGGTCTTGGCTACACCTTC. This translates into CASSQNPTGLGYTF.

This clone was counted between two and nine times. The chain employs TRBV3-1 (or the pseudogene TRBV3-2) and TRBJ2-5, with 9 bases that match TRBD2. CDR3 size: 18 residues. Germline CDR1 and CDR2: LGHDT and YNNKEL (reference sequence). V was clipped by 1 base and J by 3 bases; unmatched bases: 12. CDR3 nucleotides: TGTGCCAGCAGCCAAGGAGGCAGCGGGGGGCATATCAAAGAGACCCAGTACTTC. Its protein product is CASSQGGSGGHIKETQYF.

For this clone: A read error may produce the germline difference seen at one junction end. The J gene is TRBJ1-6, the V gene TRBV6-1; D gene ambiguous. This CDR3 contains 16 residues. Germline V lookup: CDR1 MNHNS, CDR2 SASEGT. The CDR3 coding sequence is TGTGCCAGCAGAGAAGCATTGGGTAGCGATAATTCACCCCTCCACTTT. Amino acids: CASREALGSDNSPLHF.

The chain uses TRBV28 and TRBJ1-1; 7 bases match TRBD1. Germline CDR1 reads MDHEN; CDR2 reads SYDVKM. This CDR3 is 15 amino acids long. The junction had 4 bases not matched to a gene; V was cut back by 3 bases and J by 0 bases. CDR3 protein: CASSLGTAMNTEAFF. CDR3 DNA: TGTGCCAGCAGTTTGGGGACAGCCATGAACACTGAAGCTTTCTTT.

The genes are TRBV3-1 (or the pseudogene TRBV3-2) and TRBJ2-1, with a possible D match to TRBD1 (5 bases). Deletions cut 2 bases from V and 10 bases from J, with 6 bases between. The V gene's germline CDR1 is LGHDT and CDR2 YNNKEL (reference sequence). The CDR3 runs to 11 residues. This CDR3 is CASSQSGEQFF. Written as DNA, the CDR3 is TGTGCCAGCAGCCAATCAGGGGAGCAGTTCTTC.

The chain links TRBV11-2 to TRBJ2-2, with a possible D match to TRBD1 (6 bases). The CDR3 consists of 14 residues. The ends were cut back, 4 bases at V and 4 bases at J, with 10 bases in the middle. CDR1 and CDR2 (germline): SGHAT, FQNNGV. In nucleotides, the CDR3 is TGTGCCAGCAGCTCACAGGGAATCACCGGGGAGCTGTTTTTT. Amino acid sequence: CASSSQGITGELFF.

CDR3 sequence: CASSLGDIGEKLFF. Written as DNA, the CDR3 is TGCGCCAGCAGCTTAGGGGACATCGGTGAAAAACTGTTTTTT. This sequence joins TRBV4-1 and TRBJ1-4, with TRBD1 as a possible D gene (6 bases). Trimming took off 5 bases at V and 7 bases at J, with 14 bases between the two ends. The CDR3 length is 14 residues. CDR1 is MGHRA and CDR2 is YSYEKL in the germline V gene.

The rearrangement uses TRBV3-1 (or the pseudogene TRBV3-2) and TRBJ2-7, with a weak D call TRBD2 (7 bases). The V and J ends lost 8 bases and 5 bases respectively, with 22 bases between them. Germline lookup yields CDR1 LGHDT and CDR2 YNNKEL (reference sequence). The CDR3 sequence is 15 residues long. The CDR3 DNA follows: TGTGCCAGCCCAAGGGCCCGTACAGGGAGGGACGAGCAGTACGTC. It specifies CASPRARTGRDEQYV.

The genes are TRBV15 and TRBJ1-2, with D possibly being TRBD1 (5 bases). Germline V gene data show CDR1 as LNHNV and CDR2 as YYDKDF (reference sequence). V lost 0 bases to trimming and J lost 0 bases, with 8 bases between them. CDR3 length: 15 residues. CDR3 in amino acids: CATSRDRGANYGYTF. The CDR3 coding sequence is TGTGCCACCAGCAGAGATCGGGGGGCTAACTATGGCTACACCTTC.

CDR3 protein: CASLEGLNTEAFF. CDR3 DNA sequence: TGTGCCAGCTTAGAGGGCCTGAACACTGAAGCTTTCTTT. V gene TRBV7-9 combines with J gene TRBJ1-1; D gene ambiguous. Trimming took 8 bases from V and 0 from J, leaving 10 bases between them. The CDR3 is made up of 13 amino acids. Germline CDR1 is SEHNR and CDR2 is FQNEAQ (reference sequence).

The rearrangement links TRBV7-8 to TRBJ1-1, with a tentative D call TRBD1 (5 bases). Trimming left V 1 base short and J 0 bases short, with 9 bases between. Looked up from germline, CDR1 is SGHVS and CDR2 is FQNEAQ. This CDR3 comprises 15 residues. The CDR3 sequence is CASSLVEQVNTEAFF. In nucleotides, the CDR3 is TGTGCCAGCAGCTTAGTCGAACAGGTGAACACTGAAGCTTTCTTT. Using reference TRBV7-8 and TRBJ1-1 for the parts outside the CDR3, the full variable domain is GAGVSQSPRYKVAKRGQDVALRCDPISGHVSLFWYQQALGQGPEFLTYFQNEAQLDKSGLPSDRFFAERPEGSVSTLKIQRTQQEDSAVYLCASSLVEQVNTEAFFGQGTRLTVV.

V is TRBV6-5 and J is TRBJ1-1; 11 bases fit TRBD1. The germline V gene has CDR1 MNHEY and CDR2 SVGAGI. The V gene end was trimmed by 7 bases and the J gene end by 7 bases; junction bases not matched to a gene: 8. The CDR3 length is 14 residues. The CDR3 loop is CASTRTGGYGEAFF. The CDR3 coding sequence is TGTGCCAGCACACGGACAGGGGGCTATGGTGAAGCTTTCTTT.

The chain carries TRBV27 and TRBJ1-5, with a weak D call TRBD1 (6 bases). The CDR3 covers 13 residues. The V and J ends lost 5 bases and 7 bases respectively, with 12 bases between them. CDR1 MNHEY and CDR2 SMNVEV come from the germline V gene (reference sequence). DNA for the CDR3: TGTGCCAGCAGTGTACAGGGTCGGCAGCCCCAGCATTTT. It specifies CASSVQGRQPQHF.

The chain links TRBV19 to TRBJ1-1; 7 bases are a match to TRBD1. V shed 7 bases and J 0 bases; nucleotides not matched to a gene: 20. The CDR3 is 19 amino acids. Germline CDR1 and CDR2: LNHDA and SQIVND (reference sequence). Here the CDR3 DNA reads TGTGCCAGTACCCACGGGACTTGGCGACAGGGACCCATGAACACTGAAGCTTTCTTT. It is translated as CASTHGTWRQGPMNTEAFF.

The chain combines TRBV27 with TRBJ2-7, with 9 bases matching TRBD2. The germline gives CDR1 MNHEY, CDR2 SMNVEV (reference sequence). The CDR3 sequence is 19 residues long. Trimming removed 5 bases from V and 4 bases from J; junction bases left unmatched: 21. The CDR3 nucleotides are TGTGCCAGCAGTCCGGCGGTCCCGTATTCTAGCGGGGAAATTTACGAGCAGTACGTC. Its protein is CASSPAVPYSSGEIYEQYV.

The rearrangement uses TRBV3-1 (or the pseudogene TRBV3-2) and TRBJ2-4; 8 positions agree with TRBD1. The CDR3 loop spans 19 amino acids. With V trimmed by 4 bases and J by 3 bases, 17 bases remained unmatched. Germline CDR1 is LGHDT and CDR2 is YNNKEL (reference sequence). This chain's CDR3 is CASSRRMGRTGMGKNIQYF. The CDR3 bases are TGTGCCAGCAGCCGAAGAATGGGCCGGACAGGGATGGGCAAAAACATTCAGTACTTC.

The rearrangement joins TRBV7-8 to TRBJ1-3; 7 bases map to TRBD1. The germline gives CDR1 SGHVS, CDR2 FQNEAQ. Trimming removed 1 base from V and 4 bases from J; junction bases left unmatched: 7. The CDR3 spans 16 residues. In nucleotides, the CDR3 is TGTGCCAGCAGCTTAGTAGGCAGGGGGTCCGGAAACACCATATATTTT. Its translation: CASSLVGRGSGNTIYF. Based on the CDR3 plus reference TRBV7-8 and TRBJ1-3, the full variable domain is GAGVSQSPRYKVAKRGQDVALRCDPISGHVSLFWYQQALGQGPEFLTYFQNEAQLDKSGLPSDRFFAERPEGSVSTLKIQRTQQEDSAVYLCASSLVGRGSGNTIYFGEGSWLTVV.

The V and J genes are TRBV5-1 and TRBJ1-6; TRBD1 is a possible D gene (6 bases). CDR1 is SGHRS and CDR2 is YFSETQ in the germline V gene. The CDR3 consists of 13 residues. V was shortened by 0 bases and J by 8 bases, with 6 bases between the two germline ends. The CDR3 DNA is TGCGCCAGCAGCTTGGACAGGGATTCACCCCTCCACTTT. It translates to CASSLDRDSPLHF.